This T cell receptor beta chain originates from a study of identical twins (dated by TCRdb to 2016 to 2017). For the study in its entirety: The study deep-sequenced TCR alpha and beta repertoires from monozygotic twins, unrelated adults of various ages and cord blood to test whether fetal clonotypes persist. To rule out contamination, replicate twin experiments were performed at different times with different library preparation protocols. Here is what the overall study found, with its caveats: Excess twin sharing in beta out-of-frame sequences was weaker because fewer shared sequences lowered the signal-to-noise ratio. Fewer insertions were carried by abundant cord blood beta clonotypes, a similar but weaker trend appeared in young adult naive repertoires, and no such trend appeared in memory repertoires. Compared with coincidental sharing between unrelated individuals, an excess of low generation-probability sequences was observed among out-of-frame TCR alpha sequences shared between twins. In monozygotic twins, out-of-frame TCR alpha sharing was systematically underestimated by recombination models, although the models agreed with sharing between unrelated individuals. Because the same donors could not be followed over many years, the conclusions relied on cross-sectional statistical analysis. Zero-insertion analyses could be partly confounded by invariant T cells such as MAIT and iNKT, although diverse VJ usage argued against such confounding for most clonotypes.

Every donor was a healthy Caucasian. Three pairs of female monozygotic twins, all aged roughly 18 to 30 years, made up the twin cohort. RNA for TCR libraries was isolated from peripheral blood mononuclear cells. Regarding this clonotype: Its antigen specificity is not known. The input lacks base qualities; no much larger clone sits a single base away.

The library was prepared using 5' RACE. Sequencer: Illumina HiSeq 2000. A universal primer binding site was added through template switching, and the final cDNA carried a unique molecular identifier so that TCR cDNA molecules could be counted accurately. Specific primers in the conserved constant-segment region were used to synthesize first-strand cDNA for the TCR alpha and beta chains. To control for contamination, every cDNA library was double barcoded, receiving both a SMART-Mk sample barcode and Illumina barcodes. TruSeq adapter sequences along with Illumina sample barcodes were introduced in two successive PCR steps. The TCR alpha and beta cDNA libraries were sequenced on the Illumina HiSeq platform using custom primers. Turning to the authors' computational methods: MiGEC processed the raw reads to extract unique molecular identifiers, while MiXCR was used to determine the CDR3 positions. For each individual, recombination models were inferred using an EM algorithm with the repgenHMM and IGoR tools. Shared clonotypes were analyzed with the tcR package in R, and sharing was normalized by the product of cloneset sizes. To study raw recombination free of thymic and clonal selection effects, out-of-frame nonproductive sequences were analyzed. TCRdb reanalyzed the raw reads on its own, using fastp at Q25 for trimming and MiXCR for clone calling, and kept in-frame beta chains. Identical CDR3 protein sequences are pooled into one entry, listed with their most common genes and DNA. The V and J calls reflect TCRdb's pipeline rather than the authors' work. Here the sample has 750,000 to 950,000 distinct CDR3 sequences; roughly an eighth occur a single time. In total, the top ten clones hold 1.5% to 2% of the sample.

The CDR3 has 13 amino acids, counting the end cysteine and phenylalanine. Only the CDR3 DNA is retained, 39 bases long and in frame from the first base. CDR1 and CDR2 (ENHRY, SYGVKD) derive from the germline V gene. V is pared back by 7 bases and J by 2 bases, with 11 bases lying between the germline termini. The same sample was also studied in work on yellow fever vaccine responses in identical twins. As that second study puts it: According to the authors, the vaccine-induced T cell response in identical twins seemed to be partly convergent and partly specific to each individual. In the study, vaccine-responding T cell clones were precisely tracked in identical twins.

The specimen sequenced was PBMCs. The rearrangement joined TRBV10-3 to TRBJ1-1; the D gene identity is not certain. The receptor was derived from a woman aged 18-35 years in good health. The CDR3 in this case is CAITPAANTEAFF. The nucleotide sequence is TGTGCCATCACTCCGGCAGCAAACACTGAAGCTTTCTTT.